The source of this T cell receptor beta chain is a study of monozygotic twins with cystic fibrosis. About the research overall: Library input was around 2.8 micrograms of fragmented DNA, with 15 PCR cycles.

Study outcomes and limitations: Monozygotic CF twins shared more identical nucleotide clonotypes than unrelated patients. Clonality was generally low (median around 0.009), higher in the most severe patients. J usage was most co-twin-similar in 8 of 16 pairs, V in 13.

TCRdb keeps only in-frame clones here, not all; method: immunoSEQ multiplex PCR. The data hold around 30,000 clones, with 85% observed a single time. With 7 bases removed from V and 4 bases from J, the gap between germline ends came to 16 bases. From germline, CDR1 is LNHDA and CDR2 SQIVND (reference sequence). The CDR3 loop spans 14 amino acids. As regards this clone: What it recognizes is unknown.

The sequenced material came from blood. This receptor was obtained from a girl aged 2-15 years with cystic fibrosis. The chain recombines TRBV19 with TRBJ1-2, with a tentative D call TRBD1 (5 bases). The CDR3 spells CASTPSGSVYGYTF. The CDR3, as DNA: TGTGCCAGTACCCCGTCAGGGTCGGTCTATGGCTACACCTTC.